Following are 5 T cell receptor beta chains from one sample sequenced in a study of control samples from healthy donors and cancer patients. The data were produced by immunoSEQ multiplex PCR, yet TCRdb's version contains in-frame clones alone and is incomplete. This table has about 39,000 clones, over 70% appearing once. The source material was PBMCs. The receptors were gathered from an older woman with lung cancer.

V gene TRBV7-9 combines with J gene TRBJ1-5; D unresolved. V was clipped by 1 base and J by 4 bases, with 5 bases between them. In germline, CDR1 is SEHNR, CDR2 FQNEAQ (reference sequence). The CDR3 is 13 amino acids. The CDR3 sequence is CASSLVGNQPQHF. The CDR3 coding sequence is TGTGCCAGCAGCTTAGTAGGGAATCAGCCCCAGCATTTT.

This chain connects TRBV14 to TRBJ2-5, with 11 positions matching TRBD2. The ends lost 4 bases at V and 6 bases at J; junction bases unmatched: 16. The CDR3 has 18 residues. The germline V gene has CDR1 SGHDN and CDR2 FVKESK. CDR3 sequence reads: CASSPIAGGLGVMKTQYF. Here the CDR3 DNA reads TGTGCCAGCAGCCCGATAGCGGGAGGGCTAGGCGTGATGAAGACCCAGTACTTC.

This clone was observed a single time. The rearrangement uses TRBV5-4 and TRBJ1-1; D perhaps matches TRBD1 (6 bases). V was clipped by 3 bases and J by 6 bases, with 15 bases between them. CDR1 is SGHNT, CDR2 YYREEE, per germline (reference sequence). This CDR3 contains 14 residues. The CDR3 spells CASSSRTVGAEAFF. CDR3 coding DNA: TGTGCCAGCAGCTCCCGGACAGTCGGCGCTGAAGCTTTCTTT.

The chain couples TRBV4-1 to TRBJ1-2, with 8 nucleotides matching TRBD1. CDR3 length equals 15 residues. Per the germline V gene, CDR1 is MGHRA and CDR2 is YSYEKL. Trimming at V came to 4 bases and at J to 3 bases, leaving 7 bases not matched to a gene. The CDR3 loop reads CASSPPGQVYYGYTF. In DNA form, the CDR3 reads TGCGCCAGCAGCCCCCCGGGACAGGTATACTATGGCTACACCTTC.

This clone was recorded only once. This chain joins TRBV18 and TRBJ2-7, with 8 positions matching TRBD2. V lost 3 bases and J lost 0; bases outside the gene matches: 7. Germline V gives CDR1 KGHSH, CDR2 LQKENI. The CDR3 is 16 residues long. In DNA form, the CDR3 reads TGTGCCAGCTCACCCCTCTCGGGGGGGGACTCCTACGAGCAGTACTTC. Amino acids: CASSPLSGGDSYEQYF.